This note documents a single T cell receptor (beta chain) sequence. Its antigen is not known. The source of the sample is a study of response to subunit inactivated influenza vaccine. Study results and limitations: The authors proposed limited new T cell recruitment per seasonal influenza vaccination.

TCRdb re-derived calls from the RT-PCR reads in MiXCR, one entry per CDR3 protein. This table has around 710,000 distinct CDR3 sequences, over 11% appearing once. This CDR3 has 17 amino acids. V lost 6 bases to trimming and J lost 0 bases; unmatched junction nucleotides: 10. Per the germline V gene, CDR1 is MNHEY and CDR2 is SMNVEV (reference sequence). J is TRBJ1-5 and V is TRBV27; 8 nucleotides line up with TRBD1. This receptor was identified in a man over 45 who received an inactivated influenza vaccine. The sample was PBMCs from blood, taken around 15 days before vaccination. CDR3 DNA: TGTGCCAGCAGCCCAGGACAGGGAATTTATAGCAATCAGCCCCAGCATTTT. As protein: CASSPGQGIYSNQPQHF.